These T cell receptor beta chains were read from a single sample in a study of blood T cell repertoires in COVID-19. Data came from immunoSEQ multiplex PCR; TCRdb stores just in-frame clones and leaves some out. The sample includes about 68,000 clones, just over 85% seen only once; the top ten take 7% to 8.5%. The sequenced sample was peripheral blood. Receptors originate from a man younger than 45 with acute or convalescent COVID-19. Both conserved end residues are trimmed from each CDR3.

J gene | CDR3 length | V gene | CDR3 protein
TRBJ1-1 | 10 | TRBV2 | ASRPGYTEAF
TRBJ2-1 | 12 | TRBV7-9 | ASSSTSGINEQF
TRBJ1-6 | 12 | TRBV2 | ASRDDSENSPLH
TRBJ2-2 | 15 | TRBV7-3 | ASSSISAGEAPGELF
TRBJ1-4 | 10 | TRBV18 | ASSPGGEKLF
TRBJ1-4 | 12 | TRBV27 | ASRSTGPHEKLF
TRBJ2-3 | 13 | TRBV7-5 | ALKLGTILTDTQY
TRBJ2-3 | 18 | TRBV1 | TSSLGTGVATYYLTDTQY
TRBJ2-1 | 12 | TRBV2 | ASSPYRQGDEQF
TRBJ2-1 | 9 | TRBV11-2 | ASSLQNEQF
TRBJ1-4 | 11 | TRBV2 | ASNRDKNEKLF
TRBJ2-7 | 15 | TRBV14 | ASSQVIWTSGRGEQY
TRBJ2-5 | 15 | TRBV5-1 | ASSLGALAGGAETQY
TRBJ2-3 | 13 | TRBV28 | ASSPTGVYTDTQY
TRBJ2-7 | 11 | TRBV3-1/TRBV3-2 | ASSRLAGAEQY
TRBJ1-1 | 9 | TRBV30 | GGGVNTEAF
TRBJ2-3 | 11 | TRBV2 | ASSEGGADTQY
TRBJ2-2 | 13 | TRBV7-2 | ASSFKGRETGELF
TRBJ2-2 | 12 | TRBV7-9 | ASSLVVGLGELF
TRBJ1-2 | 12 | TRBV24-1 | ATSGQGRSYGYT
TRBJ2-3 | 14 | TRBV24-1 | ATSDPGQGATDTQY
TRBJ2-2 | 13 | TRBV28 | ASIRDRGHTGELF
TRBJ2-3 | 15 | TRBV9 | ASSVGGRTGGTDTQY
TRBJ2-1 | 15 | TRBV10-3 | AISEEPAGGPKDEQF
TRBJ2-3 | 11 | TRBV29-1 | SVEQGTADTQY
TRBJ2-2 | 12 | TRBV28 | ASTLGGAGGELF
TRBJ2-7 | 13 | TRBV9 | ASSIHDGGIYEQY
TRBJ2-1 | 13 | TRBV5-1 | ASSLPGTAYNEQF
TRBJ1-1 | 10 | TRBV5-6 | ASSFRDTEAF
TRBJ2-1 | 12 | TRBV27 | ASSLRGQNNEQF
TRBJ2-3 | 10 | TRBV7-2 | ASRDGRDTQY
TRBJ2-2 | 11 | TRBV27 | ASSQRRAGELF
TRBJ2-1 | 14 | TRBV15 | ATSTSGRTTYNEQF
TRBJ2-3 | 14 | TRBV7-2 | ASSNLAGASTDTQY
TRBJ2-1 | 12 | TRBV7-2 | ASSQEVPYNEQF